This TCR beta chain was identified in a study of blood T cell repertoires in COVID-19. Study in general: Samples of COVID-19 (acute and convalescent) were obtained from the United States, Italy and Spain. Nucleic acid was either cDNA or gDNA, and it came from T cells, B-cell-depleted T cells, or PBMCs.

A word on this clone: This CDR3 is also generated by other DNA sequences in the sample.

As processed by the authors: Amplification of reference gene primers was used by the study to estimate nucleated cell counts. TCRdb's table, derived via immunoSEQ multiplex PCR, lists solely in-frame clones and lacks some. For V, J and clone size, that table is used; D and trimming come from the DNA. The table records 190,000 or so clones, around 87% of them present only once. The CDR3 length is 13 residues. V dropped 1 base and J dropped 5 bases, with 8 bases sitting between them. Germline values: CDR1 SEHNR, CDR2 FQNEAQ (reference sequence). The source material was peripheral blood. The sequence derives from a woman aged 25 to 39 with active or convalescent COVID-19. The rearrangement uses TRBV7-9 and TRBJ1-2; no reliable D call. This CDR3 is CASSLGQLYGYTF. DNA of the CDR3: TGTGCCAGCAGCTTAGGACAACTTTATGGCTACACCTTC.